One sample yielded the 18 T cell receptor beta chains listed below, sequenced in a study of PD-1 blockade in classical Hodgkin lymphoma. This table comes from immunoSEQ multiplex PCR, and its TCRdb copy is limited to in-frame clones, with some not included. The sample yields over 70,000 clones, around 90% seen once. Each and every patient relapsed after autologous stem cell transplantation, and patients got differing brentuximab vedotin exposure. The sample here was peripheral blood mononuclear cells (PBMCs), taken at baseline. All receptors derive from a human donor with classical Hodgkin lymphoma.

The chain has TRBV30 and TRBJ2-7; 8 bases fit TRBD2. Germline V gene sequence: CDR1 GTSNPN, CDR2 SVGIG (reference sequence). CDR3 length: 14 residues. J lost 9 bases, V lost 3 bases, and 13 bases had no gene match. The CDR3 region has the DNA TGTGCCTGGAGCGGGGGGAGCGGGAGAAGTCTGCAGTACTTC. This sequence encodes CAWSGGSGRSLQYF.

V gene TRBV15 combines with J gene TRBJ2-5; 7 positions match TRBD2. The CDR3 totals 20 residues. CDR1 LNHNV and CDR2 YYDKDF come from the germline V gene (reference sequence). The V gene end was trimmed by 4 bases and the J gene end by 1 base; junction bases not matched to a gene: 21. CDR3 amino acids: CATSTRMGRLGTTGQETQYF. As DNA, the CDR3 is TGTGCCACCAGCACACGGATGGGGCGACTAGGGACTACCGGCCAAGAGACCCAGTACTTC.

The gene calls are TRBV4-3 and TRBJ2-1; D ambiguous. This CDR3 comprises 13 residues. CDR1 and CDR2 (germline): LGHNA, YSLEER. V dropped 4 bases and J dropped 9 bases, with 13 bases sitting between them. The CDR3 DNA sequence: TGCGCCAGCAGCCTATCAATAGAGGCTGAGCAGTTCTTC. Its translation is CASSLSIEAEQFF.

This clone was counted once. This chain links TRBV6-5 with TRBJ1-1; TRBD1 agrees at 11 bases. The CDR3 runs to 16 residues. The trim removed 0 bases at V and 3 bases at J, leaving 3 bases unmatched. Looked up from germline, CDR1 is MNHEY and CDR2 is SVGAGI. In nucleotides, the CDR3 is TGTGCCAGCAGTTACTCCGGGGACAGGGGGGACACTGAAGCTTTCTTT. This translates into CASSYSGDRGDTEAFF.

J is TRBJ2-3 and V is TRBV10-1; D is tentatively TRBD1 or TRBD2 (5 bases each). V gave up 7 bases and J gave up 5 bases, with 16 bases separating them. The CDR3 runs to 14 residues. Germline-derived CDR1 and CDR2 are WNHNN and SYGVQD (reference sequence). Here the CDR3 reads CASKRDRSGDTQYF. As DNA, the CDR3 is TGCGCCAGCAAAAGGGACCGCTCAGGAGATACGCAGTATTTT.

V usage is TRBV5-6 and J usage is TRBJ2-4; 9 bases are shared with TRBD2. CDR3 size: 14 residues. V lost 1 base to trimming and J lost 6 bases; unmatched junction nucleotides: 2. Germline lookup yields CDR1 SGHDT and CDR2 YYEEEE. The CDR3 sequence is CASSLFSGGNIQYF. In nucleotides, the CDR3 is TGTGCCAGCAGCTTGTTTAGCGGGGGAAACATTCAGTACTTC.

The chain carries TRBV18 and TRBJ1-5, with D possibly TRBD1 on 6 matching bases. V was clipped by 4 bases and J by 2 bases, with 9 bases between them. Germline loops: CDR1 KGHSH, CDR2 LQKENI. This CDR3 contains 14 residues. CDR3 sequence: CASSRGQGNQPQHF. Written as DNA, the CDR3 is TGTGCCAGCTCACGGGGGCAGGGCAATCAGCCCCAGCATTTT.

This clone was seen more than once but under ten times. The CDR3 here is CASSPGRSQPQHF. The DNA for the CDR3 is TGTGCCAGTAGTCCAGGAAGGAGTCAGCCCCAGCATTTT. The V call is TRBV19, the J call TRBJ1-5; D uncertain. The germline V and J ends were trimmed by 5 bases and 6 bases, with 11 bases remaining between them. This CDR3 is 13 amino acids long. Looked up from germline, CDR1 is LNHDA and CDR2 is SQIVND (reference sequence). Supplemented by reference TRBV19 and TRBJ1-5, the full variable domain reads DGGITQSPKYLFRKEGQNVTLSCEQNLNHDAMYWYRQDPGQGLRLIYYSQIVNDFQKGDIAEGYSVSREKKESFPLTVTSAQKNPTAFYLCASSPGRSQPQHFGDGTRLSIL.

The DNA of the CDR3 is TGTGCCATCCCTAGCGGGAGTGGCGGGGATGAGCAGTTCTTC. Its protein product is CAIPSGSGGDEQFF. This rearrangement joins TRBV10-3 to TRBJ2-1; 10 nucleotides line up with TRBD2. V was clipped by 8 bases and J by 8 bases; unmatched bases: 9. CDR1 and CDR2 from the germline V gene are ENHRY and SYGVKD. This CDR3 spans 14 amino acids.

The chain recombines TRBV7-9 with TRBJ1-5; TRBD1 aligns across 7 bases. V shed 1 base and J 9 bases; nucleotides not matched to a gene: 9. CDR3 size: 15 residues. In germline, CDR1 is SEHNR, CDR2 FQNEAQ (reference sequence). The CDR3 sequence: CASSLGGGGLRPQHF. CDR3 nucleotides: TGTGCCAGCAGCTTAGGAGGAGGGGGCCTCCGGCCCCAGCATTTT.

This sequence joins TRBV5-1 and TRBJ1-1; D remains unclear. The length of the CDR3 is 14 residues. Germline V gene lookup returns CDR1 SGHRS and CDR2 YFSETQ. Trimming removed 0 bases from V and 1 base from J, with 7 bases in between. CDR3 coding DNA: TGCGCCAGCAGCTTGGAAGCAGGGAACACTGAAGCTTTCTTT. Protein sequence: CASSLEAGNTEAFF.

This sequence joins TRBV2 and TRBJ2-7; a weak D match, TRBD2 (6 bases). Germline V gene sequence: CDR1 SNHLY, CDR2 FYNNEI. V was cut by 6 bases and J by 9 bases, with 15 bases left in between. The CDR3 extends over 12 amino acids. CDR3 region: CASRTGRNGQYF. CDR3 DNA: TGTGCCAGCAGAACGGGGAGGAACGGGCAGTACTTC.

The chain carries TRBV30 and TRBJ1-2; 7 positions match TRBD1. Germline CDR1 GTSNPN, CDR2 SVGIG (reference sequence). The V segment lost 4 bases and the J segment 4 bases; nucleotides outside the gene matches: 6. This CDR3 has 13 amino acids. In nucleotides, the CDR3 is TGTGCCTGGACCCCTGACAGGGCCTATGGCTACACCTTC. This sequence encodes CAWTPDRAYGYTF.

The chain employs TRBV9 and TRBJ1-2, with a weak D call TRBD1 (6 bases). The germline V gene has CDR1 SGDLS and CDR2 YYNGEE. The CDR3 is made up of 13 amino acids. V lost 2 bases and J 6 bases, leaving 11 bases between the germline ends. This CDR3 is CASSVAQGDGYTF. CDR3 DNA sequence: TGTGCCAGCAGCGTCGCACAGGGTGATGGCTACACCTTC. The whole variable domain, remainder taken from reference TRBV9 and TRBJ1-2, is DSGVTQTPKHLITATGQRVTLRCSPRSGDLSVYWYQQSLDQGLQFLIQYYNGEERAKGNILERFSAQQFPDLHSELNLSSLELGDSALYFCASSVAQGDGYTFGSGTRLTVV.

V and J are TRBV6-5 and TRBJ2-3; possibly TRBD2 for D (6 bases). Germline CDR1 reads MNHEY; CDR2 reads SVGAGI. V shed 0 bases and J shed 10 bases, with 17 bases lying between them. The length of the CDR3 is 15 residues. CDR3 in DNA: TGTGCCAGCAGTTACTCGAATAATGGGGGAGGAGCGCAGTATTTT. It is translated as CASSYSNNGGGAQYF.

The chain joins TRBV28 to TRBJ2-7, with D tentatively TRBD1 (6 bases). Germline lookup yields CDR1 MDHEN and CDR2 SYDVKM. The V and J ends lost 5 bases and 3 bases respectively, with 8 bases between them. This CDR3 spans 12 amino acids. For the CDR3, the DNA is TGTGCCAGCAGTGGACAGATCTACGAGCAGTACTTC. It codes for CASSGQIYEQYF. Together with reference TRBV28 and TRBJ2-7, the CDR3 gives the full variable domain: DVKVTQSSRYLVKRTGEKVFLECVQDMDHENMFWYRQDPGLGLRLIYFSYDVKMKEKGDIPEGYSVSREKKERFSLILESASTNQTSMYLCASSGQIYEQYFGPGTRLTVT.

This rearrangement joins TRBV19 to TRBJ2-1; 10 bases line up with TRBD2. V lost 1 base and J lost 15; bases outside the gene matches: 12. The CDR3 is made up of 15 amino acids. Germline CDR1 is LNHDA and CDR2 is SQIVND (reference sequence). The CDR3 bases are TGTGCCAGTAGTATAGCAGAGCGGGAGGGCTCCTCGGGGTTCTTC. This encodes CASSIAEREGSSGFF.

This clone appeared once. The chain couples TRBV6-1 to TRBJ2-5, with TRBD2 identical over 12 bases. The CDR3 totals 17 residues. V shed 3 bases and J 2 bases; nucleotides not matched to a gene: 7. Germline loops: CDR1 MNHNS, CDR2 SASEGT. The CDR3 DNA is TGTGCCAGCAGTGAGGCAACACTAGCGGGAGGACAAGAGACCCAGTACTTC. Residues: CASSEATLAGGQETQYF.